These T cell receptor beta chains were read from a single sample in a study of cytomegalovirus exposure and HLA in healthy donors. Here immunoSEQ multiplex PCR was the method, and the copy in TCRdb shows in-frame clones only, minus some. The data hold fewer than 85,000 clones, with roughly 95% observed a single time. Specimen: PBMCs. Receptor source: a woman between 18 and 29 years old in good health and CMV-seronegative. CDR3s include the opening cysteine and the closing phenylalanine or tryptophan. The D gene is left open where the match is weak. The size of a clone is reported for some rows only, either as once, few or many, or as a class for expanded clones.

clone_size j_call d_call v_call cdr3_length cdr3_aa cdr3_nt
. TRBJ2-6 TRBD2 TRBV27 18 CASSLWGGLGSGANVLTF TGTGCCAGCAGTTTATGGGGGGGACTCGGCTCTGGGGCCAACGTCCTGACTTTC
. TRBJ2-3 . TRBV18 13 CASSRGNGDTQYF TGTGCCAGCTCACGCGGGAATGGAGATACGCAGTATTTT
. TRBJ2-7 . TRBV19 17 CASSTHSGGQVPYEQYF TGTGCCAGTAGTACCCATTCGGGGGGACAGGTCCCCTACGAGCAGTACTTC
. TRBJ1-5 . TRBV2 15 CASSRVTDSNQPQHF TGTGCCAGCAGTCGTGTGACAGATAGCAATCAGCCCCAGCATTTT
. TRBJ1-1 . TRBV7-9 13 CASSFGVVTEAFF TGTGCCAGCAGCTTCGGAGTGGTCACTGAAGCTTTCTTT
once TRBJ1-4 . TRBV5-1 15 CASSLQSRGDEKLFF TGCGCCAGCAGCTTGCAATCCAGGGGTGATGAAAAACTGTTTTTT
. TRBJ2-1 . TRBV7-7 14 CASSLDGMANEQFF TGTGCCAGCAGCTTAGACGGGATGGCCAATGAGCAGTTCTTC
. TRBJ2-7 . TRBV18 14 CASSPFEDSYEQYF TGTGCCAGCTCACCTTTTGAGGACTCCTACGAGCAGTACTTC
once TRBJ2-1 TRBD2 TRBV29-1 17 CSVMGLAGAMSVNEQFF TGCAGCGTTATGGGACTAGCGGGAGCGATGAGCGTCAATGAGCAGTTCTTC
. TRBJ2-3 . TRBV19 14 CASSIDRGTDTQYF TGTGCCAGTAGTATAGATCGCGGGACAGATACGCAGTATTTT
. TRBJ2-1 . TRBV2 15 CASRMGEGHRNEQFF TGTGCCAGCAGAATGGGGGAGGGACACAGGAATGAGCAGTTCTTC
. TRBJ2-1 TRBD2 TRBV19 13 CATLADLYNEQFF TGTGCCACCCTAGCGGACCTTTACAATGAGCAGTTCTTC
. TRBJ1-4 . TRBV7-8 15 CASSLDSQPNEKLFF TGTGCCAGCAGCTTAGACAGCCAGCCTAATGAAAAACTGTTTTTT
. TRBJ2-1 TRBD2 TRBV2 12 CASSGTSGEQFF TGTGCCAGCAGTGGGACTAGCGGAGAGCAGTTCTTC
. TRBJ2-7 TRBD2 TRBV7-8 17 CASSFSAGRDSPNEQYF TGTGCCAGCAGCTTTTCAGCGGGGAGGGATTCTCCTAACGAGCAGTACTTC
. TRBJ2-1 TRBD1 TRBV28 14 CAWKGQGVSGEQFF TGTGCCTGGAAGGGACAGGGGGTATCCGGTGAGCAGTTCTTC
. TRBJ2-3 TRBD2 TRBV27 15 CASSPTSGVTDTQYF TGTGCCAGCAGTCCGACTAGCGGCGTCACAGATACGCAGTATTTT
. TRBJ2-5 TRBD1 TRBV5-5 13 CASSSGQGETQYF TGTGCCAGCAGCTCTGGACAGGGAGAGACCCAGTACTTC
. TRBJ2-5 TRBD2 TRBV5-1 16 CASSLTTSGGGETQYF TGCGCCAGCAGCTTGACGACTAGCGGGGGGGGAGAGACCCAGTACTTC
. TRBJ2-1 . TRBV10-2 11 CASRQRNEQFF TGCGCCTCAAGACAGAGGAATGAGCAGTTCTTC
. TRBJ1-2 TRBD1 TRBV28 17 CASSYPTGGTGGRGYTF TGTGCCAGCAGTTATCCTACGGGGGGGACAGGGGGAAGAGGCTACACCTTC
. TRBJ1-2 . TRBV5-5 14 CASSPIRGGYGYTF TGTGCCAGCAGCCCGATCCGTGGAGGGTACGGCTACACCTTC